These 32 T cell receptor beta chains came from one sample sequenced in a study of identical twins. TCRdb called the 5' RACE reads again in MiXCR, with one record for every CDR3 protein. The sample consists of approximately 700,000 distinct CDR3 sequences, roughly 6.2% of them appearing once. Sequencing used naive T cells sorted from blood. The receptors here all came from a man aged 18 to 30 in good health.

The V call is TRBV5-1, the J call TRBJ2-3, with 8 bases lining up with TRBD1. Germline trimming cut 4 bases from V and 4 bases from J; bases unmatched to any gene: 17. CDR3 length: 18 amino acids. Germline CDR1 SGHRS, CDR2 YFSETQ. The CDR3 bases are TGCGCCAGCAGCCCCTCACCCCCCCGGACAGGGTCATCAGATACGCAGTATTTT. Protein: CASSPSPPRTGSSDTQYF. The whole variable domain, remainder taken from reference TRBV5-1 and TRBJ2-3, is KAGVTQTPRYLIKTRGQQVTLSCSPISGHRSVSWYQQTPGQGLQFLFEYFSETQRNKGNFPGRFSGRQFSNSRSEMNVSTLELGDSALYLCASSPSPPRTGSSDTQYFGPGTRLTVL.

This clonotype was recorded many times. V and J are TRBV30 and TRBJ2-1; D is undetermined. Germline V gene data show CDR1 as GTSNPN and CDR2 as SVGIG (reference sequence). The ends were cut back, 1 base at V and 4 bases at J, with 14 bases in the middle. This CDR3 has 15 amino acids. The CDR3: CAWSAGRKRYNEQFF. The CDR3 region has the DNA TGTGCCTGGAGTGCTGGCAGGAAAAGGTACAATGAGCAGTTCTTC.

This clonotype has at least ten counts. The V call is TRBV6-5, the J call TRBJ2-1, with D uncertain. The CDR3 is 12 residues long. The ends were cut back, 2 bases at V and 5 bases at J, with 4 bases in the middle. Germline CDR1 is MNHEY and CDR2 is SVGAGI. CDR3 region: CASSYKDNEQFF. The DNA of the CDR3 is TGTGCCAGCAGTTACAAGGACAATGAGCAGTTCTTC.

This clonotype came up a few times. The chain joins TRBV25-1 to TRBJ1-2; D is undetermined. V lost 3 bases and J lost 5, with 16 bases in between. The length of the CDR3 is 15 residues. Per the germline V gene, CDR1 is MGHDK and CDR2 is SYGVNS. CDR3 sequence reads: CASSDTHRGDYGYTF. The CDR3 region has the DNA TGTGCCAGCAGTGATACGCACCGGGGAGATTATGGCTACACCTTC.

The table lists this clonotype with many counts. J is TRBJ2-1 and V is TRBV4-1; D not resolved. This CDR3 spans 16 amino acids. Deletions cut 5 bases from V and 0 bases from J, with 14 bases between. The germline CDR1 and CDR2 sequences are MGHRA and YSYEKL. CDR3 in amino acids: CASSYPGSSSYNEQFF. CDR3 DNA: TGCGCCAGCAGCTACCCTGGCTCAAGCTCCTACAATGAGCAGTTCTTC.

The sample holds many counts of this clonotype. V gene TRBV28 combines with J gene TRBJ1-6; 7 positions agree with TRBD1. V gave up 7 bases and J gave up 5 bases; unmatched junction bases: 5. The germline V gene has CDR1 MDHEN and CDR2 SYDVKM. CDR3 size: 14 residues. CDR3 residues: CASITGDNNSPLHF. CDR3 DNA sequence: TGTGCCAGCATAACAGGGGATAATAATTCACCCCTCCACTTT.

This clonotype has a count of ten or more. CDR3 protein: CASSRAKNQPQHF. The CDR3 coding sequence is TGCGCCAGCAGCCGAGCAAAGAATCAGCCCCAGCATTTT. The J gene is TRBJ1-5, the V gene TRBV4-3; D ambiguous. Trimming took 4 bases from V and 4 from J, leaving 8 bases between them. Per the germline V gene, CDR1 is LGHNA and CDR2 is YSLEER. This CDR3 spans 13 amino acids.

With regard to this clonotype: The conserved phenylalanine or tryptophan normally closing the CDR3 is absent here, so this likely arose from a read error. The DNA is omitted, as the CDR3 cannot be located on it reliably, and the CDR3 follows TCRdb's listing. The rearrangement uses TRBV29-1 and TRBJ2-1; TRBD1 is taken as the D call from the table, unchecked against the DNA. Germline-derived CDR1 and CDR2 are SQVTM and ANQGSEA. The CDR3 is 8 amino acids in total, end residues counted. This CDR3 reads CSHFSSAL.

This clonotype showed up many times. V and J are TRBV5-6 and TRBJ1-2; D unresolved. Per germline, CDR1 SGHDT and CDR2 YYEEEE. Between the trimmed V and J ends, which lost 2 bases and 0 bases, there was a span of 11 bases. The CDR3 is made up of 15 amino acids. The CDR3 is CASSFRTVANYGYTF. CDR3 sequence (DNA): TGTGCCAGCAGCTTTCGGACGGTGGCTAACTATGGCTACACCTTC.

The gene calls are TRBV25-1 and TRBJ1-1; D gene unclear. Trimming removed 7 bases at V and 1 base at J, with 10 bases between. In germline, CDR1 is MGHDK, CDR2 SYGVNS. There are 13 residues in the CDR3. CDR3 sequence (DNA): TGTGCCAGCAAAATTGGCCCGAACACTGAAGCTTTCTTT. This codes for CASKIGPNTEAFF.

The chain links TRBV7-9 to TRBJ1-2, with no clear D. Germline V CDR1 and CDR2: SEHNR, FQNEAQ (reference sequence). The CDR3 runs to 15 residues. The V gene lost 0 bases and the J gene lost 0 bases, with 8 bases spanning the gap. The CDR3 here is CASSLAEAANYGYTF. Written as DNA, the CDR3 is TGTGCCAGCAGCTTAGCAGAAGCGGCTAACTATGGCTACACCTTC.

This chain uses TRBV3-1 with TRBJ2-2; 9 nucleotides match TRBD1. V lost 1 base and J lost 4; bases outside the gene matches: 7. The germline V gene has CDR1 LGHDT and CDR2 YNNKEL (reference sequence). The CDR3 runs 17 residues. The CDR3 sequence is CASSQGTGTGFTGELFF. CDR3 DNA: TGTGCCAGCAGCCAAGGGACCGGGACAGGGTTCACCGGGGAGCTGTTTTTT.

The chain has TRBV3-1 and TRBJ2-5; 10 bases are a match to TRBD2. The CDR3 loop spans 18 amino acids. Germline CDR1 and CDR2: LGHDT and YNNKEL (reference sequence). With V trimmed by 1 base and J by 5 bases, 13 bases remained unmatched. The CDR3 spells CASSQVGVAGGEAETQYF. The CDR3 nucleotides read TGTGCCAGCAGCCAAGTTGGAGTAGCGGGAGGCGAAGCGGAGACCCAGTACTTC.

The chain carries TRBV12-3 or TRBV12-4 and TRBJ2-7; 10 positions match TRBD2. CDR3 length equals 17 residues. J lost 0 bases, V lost 4 bases, and 9 bases had no gene match. CDR3: CASSSGLAVHSSYEQYF. CDR3 nucleotides: TGTGCCAGCAGTTCCGGACTAGCGGTACATAGCTCCTACGAGCAGTACTTC.

In its sample, this clonotype was seen many times. V gene TRBV7-9 combines with J gene TRBJ2-1; TRBD1 matches 7 bases. The CDR3 length is 13 residues. The germline CDR1 and CDR2 sequences are SEHNR and FQNEAQ (reference sequence). The V gene end was trimmed by 0 bases and the J gene end by 15 bases; junction bases not matched to a gene: 8. CDR3: CASSLADRDRRFF. CDR3 DNA: TGTGCCAGCAGCTTAGCGGACCGGGACAGACGGTTCTTC.

The sample holds a few counts of this clonotype. The chain couples TRBV12-3 or TRBV12-4 to TRBJ1-2; no reliable D call. This CDR3 contains 15 residues. Trimming stripped 8 bases from V and 4 bases from J, with 20 bases between. This chain's CDR3 is CASLNLAPEPYGYTF. CDR3 DNA: TGTGCCAGCCTCAATTTGGCCCCAGAGCCCTATGGCTACACCTTC.

This clonotype was seen ten or more times. The chain carries TRBV3-1 and TRBJ2-5; no clear D gene. There are 10 residues in the CDR3. V shed 5 bases and J shed 7 bases, with 5 bases lying between them. The V gene's germline CDR1 is LGHDT and CDR2 YNNKEL (reference sequence). The CDR3 here is CASSGSTQYF. The CDR3 DNA reads as TGTGCCAGCAGCGGATCGACCCAGTACTTC.

This clonotype was seen a handful of times. This sequence joins TRBV11-2 and TRBJ2-5; 7 bases are shared with TRBD1. Trimming at V came to 6 bases and at J to 0 bases, leaving 10 bases not matched to a gene. There are 16 residues in the CDR3. Germline values: CDR1 SGHAT, CDR2 FQNNGV. CDR3: CASSSTKQGYQETQYF. DNA for the CDR3: TGTGCCAGCAGTTCAACTAAACAGGGGTACCAAGAGACCCAGTACTTC.

The V gene is TRBV20-1, the J gene TRBJ2-3, with a possible D match to TRBD2 (6 bases). Per germline, CDR1 DFQATT and CDR2 SNEGSKA (reference sequence). This CDR3 comprises 15 residues. The V end lost 2 bases, the J end lost 0 bases, and 12 bases lay between the germline ends. As DNA, the CDR3 is TGCAGTGCTAGATCTATAGCGGTCAGCACAGATACGCAGTATTTT. Protein product: CSARSIAVSTDTQYF.

This clonotype was counted at least ten times. The chain combines TRBV29-1 with TRBJ2-1; 11 bases are a match to TRBD2. This CDR3 is 13 amino acids long. Trimming removed 7 bases from V and 3 bases from J; junction bases left unmatched: 2. Germline V lookup: CDR1 SQVTM, CDR2 ANQGSEA. The CDR3 DNA sequence: TGCAGCGGCGGGACTAGCGGCTACAATGAGCAGTTCTTC. Translation: CSGGTSGYNEQFF.

This clonotype was seen ten or more times. The rearrangement joins TRBV12-3 or TRBV12-4 to TRBJ2-1; D may be TRBD2 (6 bases). The CDR3 is 15 amino acids. V was pared by 5 bases and J by 4 bases, with 15 bases between. The CDR3 region has the DNA TGTGCCAGCAGTCATCCCGGGACTCCGTACAATGAGCAGTTCTTC. Amino acids: CASSHPGTPYNEQFF.

A few counts support this clonotype. The chain recombines TRBV20-1 with TRBJ2-5; 11 bases are shared with TRBD2. The CDR3 spans 15 residues. Losses at the gene ends were 2 bases for V and 2 bases for J; bases not matched to a gene: 4. Germline V lookup: CDR1 DFQATT, CDR2 SNEGSKA (reference sequence). CDR3 sequence (DNA): TGCAGTGCTAGAATGGTAGCGGGAGGGCAAGAGACCCAGTACTTC. It yields the protein CSARMVAGGQETQYF.

This clonotype was picked up many times. This chain links TRBV7-6 with TRBJ2-1, with TRBD2 identical over 11 bases. Unmatched junction bases numbered 5, after V lost 6 bases and J lost 1 base. Per the germline V gene, CDR1 is SGHVS and CDR2 is FNYEAQ. The length of the CDR3 is 16 residues. The CDR3 DNA sequence: TGTGCCAGCAGAGGGACTAGCGGAGCGTCCTACAATGAGCAGTTCTTC. It translates to CASRGTSGASYNEQFF.

There are many counts of this clonotype. This chain connects TRBV29-1 to TRBJ1-1; a weak D match, TRBD1 (6 bases). The CDR3 contains 13 residues. The germline V gene encodes CDR1 SQVTM and CDR2 ANQGSEA. V lost 6 bases and J 1 base, leaving 12 bases between the germline ends. The CDR3 sequence is CSVLIQGNTEAFF. The CDR3 DNA reads TGCAGCGTCCTAATACAGGGGAACACTGAAGCTTTCTTT.

A few counts support this clonotype. The chain joins TRBV19 to TRBJ2-7, with TRBD1 matching 7 bases. Germline V gives CDR1 LNHDA, CDR2 SQIVND (reference sequence). This CDR3 is 14 amino acids long. The J segment lost 2 bases and the V segment lost 4 bases, leaving 5 bases of the junction unmatched. The CDR3 loop reads CASSTQGRAYEQYF. CDR3 sequence (DNA): TGTGCCAGTAGTACACAGGGGCGGGCCTACGAGCAGTACTTC.

This clonotype appeared many times. The chain recombines TRBV3-1 with TRBJ1-4; D is uncertain. Germline V gives CDR1 LGHDT, CDR2 YNNKEL (reference sequence). This CDR3 is built from 14 residues. V was trimmed by 5 bases and J by 8 bases, leaving 15 bases between them. The CDR3 coding sequence is TGTGCCAGCAGCTACCAAGCAGTAGGGGAAAAACTGTTTTTT. Translation gives CASSYQAVGEKLFF.

This clonotype was observed many times. The V and J genes are TRBV15 and TRBJ2-3; D may be TRBD2 (6 bases). Germline lookup yields CDR1 LNHNV and CDR2 YYDKDF (reference sequence). The CDR3 has 16 amino acids. V was shortened by 0 bases and J by 0 bases, with 10 bases between the two germline ends. In nucleotides, the CDR3 is TGTGCCACCAGCAGAGAGGGTGGGAGGAGCACAGATACGCAGTATTTT. It translates to CATSREGGRSTDTQYF. The full variable domain, its missing parts supplied by reference TRBV15 and TRBJ2-3, is DAMVIQNPRYQVTQFGKPVTLSCSQTLNHNVMYWYQQKSSQAPKLLFHYYDKDFNNEADTPDNFQSRRPNTSFCFLDIRSPGLGDTAMYLCATSREGGRSTDTQYFGPGTRLTVL.

This clonotype was picked up a small number of times. The CDR3 DNA reads TGTGCCAGCAGCTTAGCGCGCGAAATCTACGAGCAGTACTTC. Translating gives CASSLAREIYEQYF. The chain has TRBV7-9 and TRBJ2-7; D unclear. CDR3 size: 14 residues. From germline, CDR1 is SEHNR and CDR2 FQNEAQ (reference sequence). The V end was cut by 0 bases, the J end by 3 bases, with 9 bases between.

Comment on this clonotype: A much larger clone lies a single base off, so this may be a read error. A read error is likely, as this CDR3 ends without the conserved phenylalanine or tryptophan. The chain employs TRBV12-3 or TRBV12-4 and TRBJ1-1, with 12 bases aligning to TRBD1. This CDR3 has 17 amino acids. V dropped 5 bases and J dropped 2; count of bases not matched to a gene: 9. Here the CDR3 DNA reads TGTGCCAGCAGTCCCCGGGGGACAGGGGGCGGTAACACTGAAGCTTTCTGT. Translation gives CASSPRGTGGGNTEAFC.

The CDR3 sequence: CASSQLAGGPPEQFF. CDR3 DNA: TGTGCCAGCAGTCAACTAGCGGGAGGGCCCCCTGAGCAGTTCTTC. This chain links TRBV6-1 with TRBJ2-1; TRBD2 matches 13 bases. The germline V gene encodes CDR1 MNHNS and CDR2 SASEGT. This CDR3 contains 15 residues. Trimming at V came to 5 bases and at J to 9 bases, leaving 7 bases not matched to a gene.

This clonotype has more than one count but fewer than ten. The chain couples TRBV14 to TRBJ2-1; TRBD2 matches 7 bases. The junction had 11 bases not matched to a gene; V was cut back by 4 bases and J by 5 bases. The CDR3 length is 16 residues. Germline CDR1 is SGHDN and CDR2 is FVKESK. Written as DNA, the CDR3 is TGTGCCAGCAGCCCGGGGACTATTCTAACCGACAATGAGCAGTTCTTC. Translated, it gives CASSPGTILTDNEQFF.

In its sample, this clonotype was seen many times. The chain combines TRBV7-9 with TRBJ1-6; TRBD1 matches 7 bases. This CDR3 comprises 16 residues. The V gene end was trimmed by 5 bases and the J gene end by 9 bases; junction bases not matched to a gene: 13. CDR1 SEHNR and CDR2 FQNEAQ come from the germline V gene (reference sequence). The CDR3 sequence: CASSATRAGGFSPLHF. The CDR3 DNA reads as TGTGCCAGCAGCGCCACTCGGGCAGGGGGTTTTTCACCCCTCCACTTT.